These 27 T cell receptor beta chains originate from one sample sequenced in a study of blood T cells in healthy people across ages. Together with a sample-barcoded 5' primer, a J-beta primer mix was included in a second PCR lasting about 7 to 11 cycles. TCRdb passed the 5' RACE reads through MiXCR, listing each CDR3 protein once. Counted here are around 280,000 distinct CDR3 sequences, roughly 26% occurring once; the ten biggest clones make up approximately 30%. The sequenced sample consisted of blood. These receptor sequences come from a woman between 65 and 79 years old in good health.

This clonotype came up a few times. Possible read error: a much larger clone is one base away. The chain joins TRBV20-1 to TRBJ1-2, with unresolved D. This CDR3 is built from 13 residues. Germline CDR1 and CDR2: DFQATT and SNEGSKA (reference sequence). Trimming left V 6 bases short and J 4 bases short, with 15 bases between. The CDR3 spells CSASQTGTYGYTF. As DNA, the CDR3 is TGCAGTGCCTCCCAGACCGGCACCTATGGCTACACCTTC.

The chain links TRBV7-2 to TRBJ2-5; D unclear. The CDR3 consists of 13 residues. V was clipped by 2 bases and J by 5 bases, with 9 bases between them. Germline V gene sequence: CDR1 SGHTA, CDR2 FQGNSA. The CDR3 region is CASSLRVRETQYF. CDR3 bases: TGTGCCAGCAGCTTAAGGGTCAGGGAGACCCAGTACTTC.

This clonotype was counted between two and nine times. The genes are TRBV3-1 and TRBJ2-7; D may match TRBD1 or TRBD2 (5 bases each). Per germline, CDR1 LGHDT and CDR2 YNNKEL (reference sequence). The CDR3 covers 13 residues. V lost 5 bases and J 9 bases, leaving 17 bases between the germline ends. The CDR3 region has the DNA TGTGCCAGCAGCGTAGAGGGGACGACCGGGCAGTACTTC. Its translation is CASSVEGTTGQYF.

The rearrangement uses TRBV20-1 and TRBJ2-1; 13 bases map to TRBD2. The CDR3 is 15 residues long. Germline lookup yields CDR1 DFQATT and CDR2 SNEGSKA (reference sequence). V lost 2 bases, J lost 9 bases, and 7 bases stayed unmatched. The CDR3: CSARTGTSGIREQFF. For the CDR3, the DNA is TGCAGTGCTAGAACCGGGACTAGCGGGATTCGTGAGCAGTTCTTC.

The J gene is TRBJ1-1, the V gene TRBV12-3 or TRBV12-4, with TRBD1 matching 8 bases. The CDR3 runs to 12 residues. The V gene end was trimmed by 10 bases and the J gene end by 6 bases; junction bases not matched to a gene: 7. The CDR3 DNA follows: TGTGCCACCAGACGACAGGGGTCTGAAGCTTTCTTT. Translated, it gives CATRRQGSEAFF.

This chain uses TRBV7-3 with TRBJ2-6; TRBD1 is a possible D gene (5 bases). Germline V gene data show CDR1 as SGHTA and CDR2 as FQGTGA. Trimming removed 5 bases at V and 0 bases at J, with 11 bases between. This CDR3 spans 16 amino acids. CDR3 region: CASSINRGSGANVLTF. In nucleotides, the CDR3 is TGTGCCAGCAGCATCAATAGGGGCTCTGGGGCCAACGTCCTGACTTTC. The full variable domain, completed using reference TRBV7-3 and TRBJ2-6, is GAGVSQTPSNKVTEKGKYVELRCDPISGHTALYWYRQSLGQGPEFLIYFQGTGAADDSGLPNDRFFAVRPEGSVSTLKIQRTERGDSAVYLCASSINRGSGANVLTFGAGSRLTVL.

The chain uses TRBV2 and TRBJ2-5, with D possibly matching TRBD2 (6 bases). Looked up from germline, CDR1 is SNHLY and CDR2 is FYNNEI. The CDR3 is 13 residues long. V was shortened by 7 bases and J by 3 bases, with 12 bases between the two germline ends. CDR3 sequence reads: CASTRDLEETQYF. DNA of the CDR3: TGTGCCAGCACCCGGGACTTAGAAGAGACCCAGTACTTC.

The chain couples TRBV3-1 to TRBJ1-3, with TRBD1 identical over 10 bases. The CDR3 sequence is 14 residues long. J gave up 6 bases and V 9 bases, and 8 bases lay outside the gene matches. CDR1 is LGHDT, CDR2 YNNKEL, per germline (reference sequence). The CDR3 here is CASQPGQGQNTIYF. The CDR3 nucleotides are TGTGCCAGTCAGCCGGGACAGGGGCAAAACACCATATATTTT.

This clonotype was picked up many times. This CDR3 reads CSVEERDGGGYTF. CDR3 nucleotide sequence: TGCAGCGTTGAAGAGAGGGACGGAGGTGGCTACACCTTC. This chain links TRBV29-1 with TRBJ1-2, with D possibly being TRBD1 (5 bases). The CDR3 has 13 amino acids. The germline CDR1 and CDR2 sequences are SQVTM and ANQGSEA. V lost 0 bases and J lost 7, with 12 bases in between.

The chain joins TRBV14 to TRBJ2-5; 9 bases match TRBD1. Germline V CDR1 and CDR2: SGHDN, FVKESK. The ends lost 5 bases at V and 8 bases at J; junction bases unmatched: 12. The CDR3 consists of 15 residues. The CDR3 nucleotides are TGTGCCAGCAGCTTCGTCTCGGGGACAGGGAGCACCCAGTACTTC. Amino acid sequence: CASSFVSGTGSTQYF.

The chain employs TRBV5-1 and TRBJ1-4, with 7 bases matching TRBD1. The CDR3 totals 12 residues. Germline loops: CDR1 SGHRS, CDR2 YFSETQ. The V gene end was trimmed by 4 bases and the J gene end by 12 bases; junction bases not matched to a gene: 6. The CDR3 sequence: CASSRDRDELFF. The CDR3 region has the DNA TGCGCCAGCAGCCGAGACAGGGATGAACTGTTTTTT.

The chain has TRBV5-1 and TRBJ2-2; perhaps TRBD2 as D (6 bases). Per the germline V gene, CDR1 is SGHRS and CDR2 is YFSETQ. V lost 5 bases, J lost 3 bases, and 11 bases lay in between. This CDR3 is 14 amino acids long. The chain's CDR3 is CASRQASDTGELFF. The CDR3, as DNA: TGCGCCAGCAGGCAGGCTAGCGACACCGGGGAGCTGTTTTTT.

A few counts support this clonotype. This chain joins TRBV5-1 and TRBJ2-2, with TRBD2 matching 7 bases. Looked up from germline, CDR1 is SGHRS and CDR2 is YFSETQ. The CDR3 spans 15 residues. Losses at the gene ends were 9 bases for V and 0 bases for J; bases not matched to a gene: 8. CDR3 amino acids: CATPASGSNTGELFF. DNA of the CDR3: TGCGCCACCCCCGCTAGCGGATCGAACACCGGGGAGCTGTTTTTT.

This clonotype has just a few counts. This chain uses TRBV5-6 with TRBJ2-4; D perhaps matches TRBD1 (5 bases). V lost 4 bases to trimming and J lost 7 bases, with 12 bases between them. This CDR3 is 13 amino acids long. Germline V gives CDR1 SGHDT, CDR2 YYEEEE. The CDR3 here is CASSPDKGNIQYF. CDR3 in DNA: TGTGCCAGCAGCCCAGACAAGGGGAACATTCAGTACTTC.

V is TRBV5-1 and J is TRBJ2-6; TRBD2 matches 8 bases. Germline CDR1 SGHRS, CDR2 YFSETQ. This CDR3 comprises 16 residues. The V gene end was trimmed by 3 bases and the J gene end by 2 bases; junction bases not matched to a gene: 4. Here the CDR3 reads CASSWIAGTGANVLTF. CDR3 in DNA: TGCGCCAGCAGCTGGATAGCGGGAACTGGGGCCAACGTCCTGACTTTC.

CDR3 in amino acids: CASSTECGETQYF. The CDR3 region has the DNA TGTGCCAGCAGCACGGAGTGTGGGGAGACCCAGTACTTC. The V and J genes are TRBV21-1 and TRBJ2-5. TRBV21-1 is a pseudogene segment. The CDR3 has 13 residues.

This clonotype was counted a few times. The chain joins TRBV10-3 to TRBJ1-4, with TRBD1 as a possible D gene (5 bases). Germline V lookup: CDR1 ENHRY, CDR2 SYGVKD. Trimming removed 9 bases from V and 4 bases from J, with 12 bases in between. The CDR3 runs to 13 residues. In DNA form, the CDR3 reads TGTGCCATTGCCGACAGTTATAATGAAAAACTGTTTTTT. This sequence encodes CAIADSYNEKLFF.

The rearrangement links TRBV9 to TRBJ2-3; D is unresolved. CDR1 is SGDLS, CDR2 YYNGEE, per germline. This CDR3 region has 16 residues. V gave up 0 bases and J gave up 0 bases, with 11 bases separating them. In nucleotides, the CDR3 is TGTGCCAGCAGCGTAGGACACTCAACTAGCACAGATACGCAGTATTTT. This codes for CASSVGHSTSTDTQYF.

The chain links TRBV7-2 to TRBJ2-7; no reliable D call. This CDR3 comprises 14 residues. V lost 3 bases and J lost 0, with 9 bases in between. The V gene's germline CDR1 is SGHTA and CDR2 FQGNSA. CDR3 nucleotides: TGTGCCAGCAGCTTCTCGACAACCTCCTACGAGCAGTACTTC. Translation gives CASSFSTTSYEQYF.

This chain uses TRBV5-1 with TRBJ2-5; TRBD2 agrees at 9 bases. The DNA matches TRBJ2-7 better at its end, which makes the J call doubtful. The CDR3 is 14 amino acids. Germline V gives CDR1 SGHRS, CDR2 YFSETQ. The CDR3 nucleotides are TGCGCCAGCACCCCGGGACTAGCTTCCTACGAGCAGTACTTC. This encodes CASTPGLASYEQYF.

The rearrangement joins TRBV5-1 to TRBJ2-5, with a weak D call TRBD2 (6 bases). The V end was cut by 0 bases, the J end by 7 bases, with 7 bases between. Germline values: CDR1 SGHRS, CDR2 YFSETQ. CDR3 length: 12 amino acids. CDR3 in DNA: TGCGCCAGCAGCTTGGCCGGGGGGACCCAGTACTTC. Encoded protein: CASSLAGGTQYF.

V usage is TRBV18 and J usage is TRBJ1-4; D is possibly TRBD1 (5 bases). The CDR3 loop spans 17 amino acids. Germline CDR1 is KGHSH and CDR2 is LQKENI. V lost 4 bases, J lost 0 bases, and 15 bases lay in between. The CDR3 reads CASSLDPPRATNEKLFF. The CDR3 DNA follows: TGTGCCAGCTCACTTGATCCCCCCAGGGCAACTAATGAAAAACTGTTTTTT.

A few counts support this clonotype. Here the CDR3 reads CASSYGGLGKDEQFF. CDR3 nucleotide sequence: TGTGCCAGCAGTTACGGTGGACTGGGGAAGGATGAGCAGTTCTTC. The gene calls are TRBV6-5 and TRBJ2-1; possibly TRBD2 for D (5 bases). V lost 2 bases and J 8 bases, leaving 16 bases between the germline ends. This CDR3 is built from 15 residues. Per the germline V gene, CDR1 is MNHEY and CDR2 is SVGAGI.

This chain uses TRBV12-3 or TRBV12-4 with TRBJ2-7; 7 nucleotides align to TRBD2. The CDR3 spans 13 residues. V lost 3 bases and J lost 6; bases outside the gene matches: 5. This CDR3 is CASSFQRDGEQYF. The DNA of the CDR3 is TGTGCCAGCAGTTTCCAGCGGGACGGCGAGCAGTACTTC.

This clonotype was counted a few times. This chain joins TRBV20-1 and TRBJ1-5; D is possibly TRBD1 (5 bases). V was clipped by 1 base and J by 4 bases, with 8 bases between them. The CDR3 runs 13 residues. The germline CDR1 and CDR2 sequences are DFQATT and SNEGSKA (reference sequence). CDR3 in DNA: TGCAGTGCTAGAGGCGGGGGTAATCAGCCCCAGCATTTT. Residues: CSARGGGNQPQHF.

At least ten counts were recorded for this clonotype. V is TRBV7-2 and J is TRBJ1-4, with D uncertain. The V gene lost 2 bases and the J gene lost 7 bases, with 5 bases spanning the gap. Germline lookup yields CDR1 SGHTA and CDR2 FQGNSA. The CDR3 runs 12 residues. CDR3 sequence: CASSLNREKLFF. The DNA of the CDR3 is TGTGCCAGCAGCTTAAACCGTGAAAAACTGTTTTTT.

This clonotype occurred a few times. V gene TRBV5-5 combines with J gene TRBJ2-1; 8 bases fit TRBD2. CDR3 size: 14 residues. The V and J ends lost 3 bases and 5 bases, in that order; junction bases with no gene match: 4. Per the germline V gene, CDR1 is SGHKS and CDR2 is YYEKEE (reference sequence). CDR3 loop: CASSYPLADNEQFF. The CDR3 DNA reads TGTGCCAGCAGCTACCCACTAGCGGACAATGAGCAGTTCTTC.